This T cell receptor (beta chain) was sequenced in a study of neurological immune-mediated disorders. General study results and limits: The greatest TCR clonal expansion occurred in HTLV-1-associated myelopathy and the least in multiple sclerosis, which fell below healthy controls.

In its sample, this clonotype was seen many times. Antigen specificity is unknown. Time point specified: longitudinal time-point 1 (baseline). TCRdb used MiXCR to reprocess the 5' RACE reads, holding one entry per CDR3 protein. Of tens of thousands of distinct CDR3 sequences listed, around 11% are singletons. Germline V gene lookup returns CDR1 SGHDT and CDR2 YYEEEE. With 3 bases clipped from V and 7 bases from J, the junction kept 4 bases outside the gene matches. The CDR3 has 14 residues. The TCR was taken from a male donor with HTLV-1-associated myelopathy (HAM/TSP). The material sequenced was PBMCs. The genes are TRBV5-6 and TRBJ1-2; 12 bases map to TRBD1. CDR3 coding DNA: TGTGCCAGCAGCTCTGGGACAGGGGGCCTTGGCTACACCTTC. This codes for CASSSGTGGLGYTF.